This is a list of T cell receptor beta chains from one sample in a study of T-cell memory formation after mild COVID-19. Each CDR3 protein is one row after TCRdb ran MiXCR on the 5' RACE reads. The sample has roughly 340,000 distinct CDR3 sequences, 20% to 25% seen once; the top ten hold roughly 23%. The specimen sequenced was PBMCs or a T cell subset sorted from them (not recorded which). Receptor source: a man aged 18 to 35 who had mild COVID-19 (a few samples of this study predate the infection). Cell type and time point are not known. CDR3s include the opening cysteine and the closing phenylalanine or tryptophan. The D gene is left open where the match is weak. The size of a clone is reported for some rows only, either as once, few or many, or as a class for expanded clones.

TRBJ2-5,TRBV3-1,TRBD2,many,TGTGCCAGCAGCCTGTTTGGGCGGGGGGCCGGGGAGACCCAGTACTTC,CASSLFGRGAGETQYF
TRBJ2-5,TRBV7-3,NA,NA,TGTGCCAGCAGCTTACGTAGAAGAGGGCTTGGGGAGACCCAGTACTTC,CASSLRRRGLGETQYF
TRBJ2-1,TRBV7-8,NA,few,TGTGCCAGCACCTCGAGGAGATTGGGGAATGAGCAGTTCTTC,CASTSRRLGNEQFF
TRBJ1-4,TRBV9,NA,few,TGTGCCAGCACCCTTAGGGGAGGTGAAAAACTGTTTTTT,CASTLRGGEKLFF
TRBJ1-3,TRBV10-3,NA,few,TGTGCCATCAGTGTCGACTCCAGCTCTGGAAACACCATATATTTT,CAISVDSSSGNTIYF
TRBJ2-3,TRBV7-7,TRBD1,NA,TGTGCCAGCAGCCGCCTCGGACAGGGGGCCACAGATACGCAGTATTTT,CASSRLGQGATDTQYF
TRBJ2-1,TRBV10-1,TRBD2,few,TGCGCCAGCAGTACCCGTTCCGAGCGGGGGGTGCAGTTCTTC,CASSTRSERGVQFF
TRBJ2-5,TRBV2,NA,many,TGTGCCAGCCGAGAGACCCGTGGGACCCAGTACTTC,CASRETRGTQYF
TRBJ2-3,TRBV7-2,TRBD2,NA,TGTGCCAGCAGCTTAGGGCTAGCGGGGGGAGAAAATACGCAGTATTTT,CASSLGLAGGENTQYF
TRBJ2-5,TRBV7-8,TRBD1,NA,TGTGCCAGCAGCCCTTGGTCTACAGGGGTGGAGGAGACCCAGTACTTC,CASSPWSTGVEETQYF